A selection of T cell receptor beta chains follows, all from one sample in a study of beta chain features in type 1 diabetes. The assay was immunoSEQ multiplex PCR, and TCRdb's table has in-frame clones only and misses some. The sample records approximately 260,000 clones, approximately 20% being singletons. The specimen sequenced was naive CD4+ T cells from blood. These receptors were taken from a woman in her forties with type 1 diabetes. Each CDR3 is given with its conserved first and last residue. The D gene is left open where the match is weak. Only some rows state a clone size, as once, few, many or a class for expanded clones.

d_call	j_call	clone_size	v_call	cdr3_aa	cdr3_nt
.	TRBJ1-1	few	TRBV7-3	CASSVGAVTEAFF	TGTGCCAGCAGCGTTGGGGCGGTGACTGAAGCTTTCTTT
TRBD2	TRBJ2-1	few	TRBV30	CAWIGAGGPGEQFF	TGTGCCTGGATCGGAGCGGGAGGGCCGGGGGAGCAGTTCTTC
.	TRBJ2-6	.	TRBV29-1	CSAQTGTGANVLTF	TGCAGCGCGCAAACGGGAACCGGGGCCAACGTCCTGACTTTC
TRBD1	TRBJ1-5	few	TRBV28	CASRWQGVPQPQHF	TGTGCCAGCAGGTGGCAGGGGGTGCCTCAGCCCCAGCATTTT
TRBD1	TRBJ2-3	.	TRBV5-1	CASSPRTGSTDTQYF	TGCGCCAGCAGCCCAAGGACAGGGAGCACAGATACGCAGTATTTT
.	TRBJ2-1	.	TRBV28	CASSRGPYNEQFF	TGTGCCAGCTCGCGGGGCCCCTACAATGAGCAGTTCTTC
TRBD1	TRBJ1-2	.	TRBV18	CASSPPQGALDHYGYTF	TGTGCCAGCTCACCACCGCAGGGGGCGTTAGATCACTATGGCTACACCTTC
TRBD1	TRBJ2-1	few	TRBV25-1	CASSETTGLDEQFF	TGTGCCAGCAGTGAAACGACAGGGCTCGATGAGCAGTTCTTC
TRBD1	TRBJ2-3	.	TRBV19	CASSAGQGTDTQYF	TGTGCCAGTAGTGCCGGACAGGGCACAGATACGCAGTATTTT
.	TRBJ2-3	few	TRBV7-2	CASSLGRIALNTQYF	TGTGCCAGCAGCTTAGGGAGGATCGCCTTGAATACGCAGTATTTT
TRBD1	TRBJ2-7	few	TRBV28	CASKPGQEPYEQYF	TGTGCCAGCAAACCGGGACAGGAGCCCTACGAGCAGTACTTC
.	TRBJ1-2	.	TRBV6-5	CASSQGGNYGYTF	TGTGCCAGCAGTCAAGGGGGAAACTATGGCTACACCTTC
.	TRBJ2-2	.	TRBV18	CASSPTVNGELFF	TGTGCCAGCTCACCGACTGTGAACGGGGAGCTGTTTTTT
.	TRBJ1-2	.	TRBV27	CASSWREGDGYTF	TGTGCCAGCTCCTGGAGGGAAGGGGATGGCTACACCTTC
.	TRBJ2-3	.	TRBV18	CASSPPGTNDVSQYF	TGTGCCAGCTCACCACCGGGGACAAATGATGTTAGCCAGTATTTT
.	TRBJ1-4	few	TRBV29-1	CSVVQLGNEKLFF	TGCAGCGTTGTCCAACTCGGGAATGAAAAACTGTTTTTT
.	TRBJ1-2	.	TRBV14	CASSHIFVPGPYGYTF	TGTGCCAGCAGCCATATATTCGTCCCCGGTCCTTATGGCTACACCTTC
.	TRBJ2-7	few	TRBV4-3	CASSQEAGRGSYEQYF	TGCGCCAGCAGCCAAGAGGCGGGCAGGGGATCCTACGAGCAGTACTTC
.	TRBJ2-5	few	TRBV21-1	CASSNGGVETQYF	TGTGCCAGCAGCAACGGGGGGGTAGAGACCCAGTACTTC
.	TRBJ2-5	few	TRBV18	CASSPGATAIQETQYF	TGTGCCAGCTCACCAGGCGCGACAGCTATCCAAGAGACCCAGTACTTC
.	TRBJ2-7	few	TRBV21-1	CASSKARAYEQYF	TGTGCCAGCAGCAAAGCCCGGGCCTACGAGCAGTACTTC
.	TRBJ2-7	.	TRBV18	CASSPGQEGYEQYF	TGTGCCAGCTCACCAGGCCAGGAGGGCTACGAGCAGTACTTC
.	TRBJ2-3	few	TRBV15	CATSRDWGGGADTQYF	TGTGCCACCAGCAGAGATTGGGGCGGGGGCGCAGATACGCAGTATTTT
.	TRBJ2-1	.	TRBV4-2	CASSQEWEHNEQFF	TGTGCCAGCAGCCAAGAGTGGGAGCACAATGAGCAGTTCTTC
.	TRBJ1-4	few	TRBV10-3	CAISESTGNRLFF	TGTGCCATCAGTGAGTCGACCGGGAACAGACTGTTTTTT
.	TRBJ2-7	.	TRBV25-1	CASSAQGKTYEQYF	TGTGCCAGCAGCGCCCAGGGCAAAACCTACGAGCAGTACTTC
TRBD2	TRBJ2-1	few	TRBV28	CASVKGLAGSLSSYNEQFF	TGTGCCAGCGTAAAAGGGCTAGCGGGGAGCCTTAGCTCCTACAATGAGCAGTTCTTC
TRBD1	TRBJ2-7	.	TRBV18	CASSPGQGVYEQYF	TGTGCCAGCTCACCGGGACAGGGGGTGTACGAGCAGTACTTC